This entry lists 16 T cell receptor beta chains sequenced from one sample in a study of blood T cell repertoires in COVID-19. The method was immunoSEQ multiplex PCR; TCRdb's version includes in-frame clones alone and lacks a portion of them. The data contain about 160,000 clones, about three quarters of them singletons. The sequencing sample was made of peripheral blood. All receptors come from a man in his sixties or seventies with acute or convalescent COVID-19.

This chain uses TRBV5-1 with TRBJ2-5, with TRBD2 matching 11 bases. The CDR3 sequence is 14 residues long. V shed 5 bases and J 5 bases; nucleotides not matched to a gene: 5. The germline gives CDR1 SGHRS, CDR2 YFSETQ. The CDR3 protein is CASSTSGSLETQYF. CDR3 coding DNA: TGCGCCAGCAGTACTAGCGGGAGTTTGGAGACCCAGTACTTC.

The chain links TRBV19 to TRBJ2-3; D may be TRBD1 (6 bases). Per the germline V gene, CDR1 is LNHDA and CDR2 is SQIVND (reference sequence). This CDR3 has 14 residues. V dropped 6 bases and J dropped 8 bases, with 18 bases sitting between them. This CDR3 is CASRRDIQPSTQYF. CDR3 DNA sequence: TGTGCCAGTAGACGGGACATCCAACCCAGTACGCAGTATTTT.

The chain employs TRBV5-1 and TRBJ1-2, with D perhaps TRBD1 (5 bases). This CDR3 is built from 15 residues. Between the trimmed V and J ends, which lost 2 bases and 0 bases, there was a span of 11 bases. Germline values: CDR1 SGHRS, CDR2 YFSETQ. The CDR3 DNA follows: TGCGCCAGCAGCTTAGGGGCAGGGTCTAACTATGGCTACACCTTC. Amino acids: CASSLGAGSNYGYTF.

The rearrangement joins TRBV5-8 to TRBJ2-7; TRBD2 agrees at 14 bases. The CDR3 extends over 16 amino acids. The germline V gene has CDR1 SGHTS and CDR2 YDEGEE. The V and J ends lost 4 bases and 3 bases, in that order; junction bases with no gene match: 6. The CDR3 coding sequence is TGTGCCAGCAGCCTTGGACTAGCGGGAGGAGGCTACGAGCAGTACTTC. Encoded protein: CASSLGLAGGGYEQYF.

The V call is TRBV15, the J call TRBJ1-1; 9 nucleotides align to TRBD1. The CDR3 totals 14 residues. J gave up 8 bases and V 4 bases, and 8 bases lay outside the gene matches. Germline loops: CDR1 LNHNV, CDR2 YYDKDF (reference sequence). CDR3 protein: CATSTRQTGGEAFF. As DNA, the CDR3 is TGTGCCACCAGCACCCGACAGACAGGGGGGGAAGCTTTCTTT.

The chain has TRBV4-1 and TRBJ1-1, with no clear D. V was shortened by 4 bases and J by 3 bases, with 18 bases between the two germline ends. Germline loops: CDR1 MGHRA, CDR2 YSYEKL. This CDR3 spans 16 amino acids. CDR3 residues: CASSPWSGSGDTEAFF. The CDR3 region has the DNA TGCGCCAGCAGCCCATGGTCCGGGAGCGGGGACACTGAAGCTTTCTTT.

This clone was counted only a few times. The same CDR3 also results from other DNA sequences found in this sample. The chain links TRBV7-6 to TRBJ2-7; 9 nucleotides match TRBD2. J was trimmed by 2 bases and V by 1 base; bases with no gene match: 3. Germline lookup yields CDR1 SGHVS and CDR2 FNYEAQ. The CDR3 spans 15 residues. This CDR3 reads CASSLEAGGTYEQYF. The CDR3 DNA sequence: TGTGCCAGCAGCTTAGAAGCGGGGGGCACCTACGAGCAGTACTTC.

The chain uses TRBV7-2 and TRBJ2-5; TRBD1 aligns across 8 bases. In germline, CDR1 is SGHTA, CDR2 FQGNSA. The CDR3 is 16 residues long. V gave up 3 bases and J gave up 4 bases; unmatched junction bases: 10. The CDR3 region has the DNA TGTGCCAGCAGCTTCCTTCCAGGGACAGGCGGAGAGACCCAGTACTTC. Amino acid sequence: CASSFLPGTGGETQYF. Variable domain in full (rest from reference TRBV7-2 and TRBJ2-5): GAGVSQSPSNKVTEKGKDVELRCDPISGHTALYWYRQSLGQGLEFLIYFQGNSAPDKSGLPSDRFSAERTGGSVSTLTIQRTQQEDSAVYLCASSFLPGTGGETQYFGPGTRLLVL.

This clone has just one count. The chain uses TRBV6-1 and TRBJ1-5; the D gene is possibly TRBD1 (5 bases). This CDR3 has 15 amino acids. Germline V lookup: CDR1 MNHNS, CDR2 SASEGT. V dropped 1 base and J dropped 5 bases, with 12 bases sitting between them. CDR3 coding DNA: TGTGCCAGCAGTGAAGGGTCGGAGGGGTATCAGCCCCAGCATTTT. Amino acids: CASSEGSEGYQPQHF.

The genes are TRBV5-1 and TRBJ1-1; tentatively, D is TRBD1 (5 bases). The CDR3 is made up of 15 amino acids. Germline CDR1 is SGHRS and CDR2 is YFSETQ. The V gene lost 1 base and the J gene lost 1 base, with 11 bases spanning the gap. CDR3 bases: TGCGCCAGCAGCTTGATGTGGGGCCCGAACACTGAAGCTTTCTTT. This encodes CASSLMWGPNTEAFF. The whole variable domain, filled in from reference TRBV5-1 and TRBJ1-1, reads KAGVTQTPRYLIKTRGQQVTLSCSPISGHRSVSWYQQTPGQGLQFLFEYFSETQRNKGNFPGRFSGRQFSNSRSEMNVSTLELGDSALYLCASSLMWGPNTEAFFGQGTRLTVV.

This clone has just a few counts. The chain employs TRBV5-1 and TRBJ1-4; tentatively, D is TRBD1 (6 bases). This CDR3 comprises 14 residues. Germline values: CDR1 SGHRS, CDR2 YFSETQ. The germline V and J ends were trimmed by 5 bases and 5 bases, with 13 bases remaining between them. This CDR3 reads CASSTGLENEKLFF. DNA of the CDR3: TGCGCCAGCAGTACAGGGTTGGAGAATGAAAAACTGTTTTTT.

The gene calls are TRBV19 and TRBJ2-7; the D is unclear. CDR3 length: 15 amino acids. Looked up from germline, CDR1 is LNHDA and CDR2 is SQIVND (reference sequence). Trimming left V 2 bases short and J 0 bases short, with 11 bases between. CDR3 DNA: TGTGCCAGTAGTATACAACACACCATCTCCTACGAGCAGTACTTC. Translation gives CASSIQHTISYEQYF.

The genes are TRBV2 and TRBJ2-7; the D gene is possibly TRBD2 (6 bases). Trimming pared 7 bases from V and 2 bases from J, leaving 18 bases between. The CDR3 covers 15 residues. Germline CDR1 reads SNHLY; CDR2 reads FYNNEI. The CDR3 coding sequence is TGTGCCAGCAAACCCGGGAGTGCCCGAGCCTACGAGCAGTACTTC. This translates into CASKPGSARAYEQYF.

This sequence joins TRBV19 and TRBJ2-1, with TRBD1 identical over 7 bases. The J segment lost 6 bases and the V segment lost 5 bases, leaving 10 bases of the junction unmatched. The CDR3 has 15 residues. In germline, CDR1 is LNHDA, CDR2 SQIVND (reference sequence). CDR3 nucleotides: TGTGCCAGTAGTGCCCTGACAGGGACGGGCAATGAGCAGTTCTTC. Translated, it gives CASSALTGTGNEQFF.

This clone came up many times. This sequence joins TRBV11-2 and TRBJ2-7; 7 nucleotides agree with TRBD1. J was trimmed by 2 bases and V by 4 bases; bases with no gene match: 14. Germline V gene sequence: CDR1 SGHAT, CDR2 FQNNGV. The CDR3 totals 17 residues. In nucleotides, the CDR3 is TGTGCCAGCAGCTCAATACCGGCAGGGGACAGACCCTACGAGCAGTACTTC. Amino acid sequence: CASSSIPAGDRPYEQYF.

This chain joins TRBV5-5 and TRBJ2-3, with TRBD1 matching 7 bases. The ends lost 4 bases at V and 7 bases at J; junction bases unmatched: 9. Germline assignment: CDR1 SGHKS and CDR2 YYEKEE (reference sequence). The CDR3 runs 14 residues. This CDR3 reads CASSPTDRVNTQYF. The CDR3 region has the DNA TGTGCCAGCAGCCCAACCGACAGGGTGAATACGCAGTATTTT.